These 24 T cell receptor beta chains were all obtained from the same sample, sequenced in a study of blood T cell repertoires in COVID-19. The assay was immunoSEQ multiplex PCR, and TCRdb's table has in-frame clones only and misses some. Here the sample spans about 130,000 clones, more than 75% being singletons. The sequenced material came from peripheral blood. These receptors all stem from a human donor in a cohort sampled during active COVID-19.

The chain is built from TRBV21-1 and TRBJ2-1; TRBD2, the D gene given by the table, was not confirmed from the DNA. TRBV21-1 is marked as a pseudogene. The CDR3 contains 15 residues. The CDR3 loop is CASSKDFGLAGWRFF. DNA for the CDR3: TGTGCCAGCAGCAAAGATTTCGGACTAGCGGGATGGCGGTTCTTC.

V and J are TRBV7-7 and TRBJ2-3; 8 bases agree with TRBD2. CDR3 length: 16 residues. Germline lookup yields CDR1 SSHAT and CDR2 FNYEAQ (reference sequence). Losses at the gene ends were 1 base for V and 3 bases for J; bases not matched to a gene: 6. The CDR3 sequence is CASSLVGGRPTDTQYF. The CDR3, as DNA: TGTGCCAGCAGCTTAGTGGGCGGGAGGCCGACAGATACGCAGTATTTT.

The CDR3: CASSNQQGEPQHF. In DNA, the CDR3 is TGCGCCAGCAGCAACCAACAGGGGGAGCCCCAGCATTTT. This chain connects TRBV5-1 to TRBJ1-5; 8 bases line up with TRBD1. This CDR3 has 13 amino acids. Germline V gene data show CDR1 as SGHRS and CDR2 as YFSETQ. J gave up 8 bases and V 4 bases, and 5 bases lay outside the gene matches. Filled out from reference TRBV5-1 and TRBJ1-5, the complete variable domain reads KAGVTQTPRYLIKTRGQQVTLSCSPISGHRSVSWYQQTPGQGLQFLFEYFSETQRNKGNFPGRFSGRQFSNSRSEMNVSTLELGDSALYLCASSNQQGEPQHFGDGTRLSIL.

The chain employs TRBV19 and TRBJ1-2; possible D gene TRBD1, 6 bases. Trimming pared 6 bases from V and 3 bases from J, leaving 32 bases between. This CDR3 is built from 20 residues. CDR1 and CDR2 (germline): LNHDA, SQIVND (reference sequence). The CDR3 DNA reads TGTGCCAGTAGCCCGGGCGGGGGGCGGCACCACCAAACCAGCCACTATGGCTACACCTTC. It translates to CASSPGGGRHHQTSHYGYTF.

The V gene is TRBV19, the J gene TRBJ2-3, with 14 nucleotides matching TRBD2. The junction had 13 bases not matched to a gene; V was cut back by 8 bases and J by 3 bases. Germline V gene data show CDR1 as LNHDA and CDR2 as SQIVND (reference sequence). This CDR3 spans 18 amino acids. The CDR3 is CASSSPGTSGRRTDTQYF. For the CDR3, the DNA is TGTGCCAGTTCTTCCCCCGGGACTAGCGGGAGAAGAACAGATACGCAGTATTTT.

The chain joins TRBV29-1 to TRBJ2-5; D is undetermined. The CDR3 runs to 12 residues. V was shortened by 7 bases and J by 5 bases, with 14 bases between the two germline ends. The germline V gene has CDR1 SQVTM and CDR2 ANQGSEA. CDR3 loop: CSALDHGETQYF. CDR3 DNA sequence: TGCAGCGCCCTTGATCATGGCGAGACCCAGTACTTC. The complete variable domain, with remaining parts taken from reference TRBV29-1 and TRBJ2-5, reads SAVISQKPSRDICQRGTSLTIQCQVDSQVTMMFWYRQQPGQSLTLIATANQGSEATYESGFVIDKFPISRPNLTFSTLTVSNMSPEDSSIYLCSALDHGETQYFGPGTRLLVL.

V and J are TRBV7-6 and TRBJ2-2; possible D gene TRBD1, 8 bases. The V end lost 5 bases, the J end lost 2 bases, and 18 bases lay between the germline ends. Germline V CDR1 and CDR2: SGHVS, FNYEAQ. There are 17 residues in the CDR3. The CDR3 region is CASSPRGGQANTGELFF. Written as DNA, the CDR3 is TGTGCCAGCAGCCCCCGCGGGGGACAGGCTAACACCGGGGAGCTGTTTTTT. Full variable domain (missing parts from reference TRBV7-6 and TRBJ2-2): GAGVSQSPRYKVTKRGQDVALRCDPISGHVSLYWYRQALGQGPEFLTYFNYEAQQDKSGLPNDRFSAERPEGSISTLTIQRTEQRDSAMYRCASSPRGGQANTGELFFGEGSRLTVL.

The chain combines TRBV24-1 with TRBJ2-2; no clear D. The germline gives CDR1 KGHDR, CDR2 SFDVKD. The CDR3 sequence is 14 residues long. V gave up 0 bases and J gave up 9 bases, with 10 bases separating them. The CDR3 spells CATSDLSVTRELFF. The CDR3 DNA reads TGTGCCACCAGTGATTTGAGCGTAACCCGGGAGCTGTTTTTT.

The V and J genes are TRBV2 and TRBJ1-5, with 7 bases that match TRBD1. The length of the CDR3 is 15 residues. Germline loops: CDR1 SNHLY, CDR2 FYNNEI. Germline trimming cut 0 bases from V and 3 bases from J; bases unmatched to any gene: 2. CDR3 protein: CASSEAGGVNQPQHF. DNA for the CDR3: TGTGCCAGCAGTGAAGCAGGGGGCGTCAATCAGCCCCAGCATTTT.

The V call is TRBV6-5, the J call TRBJ1-3; the D is unclear. This CDR3 comprises 16 residues. Germline V gene lookup returns CDR1 MNHEY and CDR2 SVGAGI. Trimming removed 2 bases from V and 3 bases from J, with 14 bases in between. The CDR3 region is CASSYRIAGSGNTIYF. The DNA for the CDR3 is TGTGCCAGCAGTTACCGGATAGCCGGGAGTGGAAACACCATATATTTT.

This chain links TRBV9 with TRBJ2-3, with a tentative D call TRBD2 (5 bases). Trimming removed 4 bases from V and 5 bases from J, with 26 bases in between. Per germline, CDR1 SGDLS and CDR2 YYNGEE. The length of the CDR3 is 18 residues. DNA for the CDR3: TGTGCCAGCAGCCTAGAAATCGGTTCGGGGAACCCAGGAGATACGCAGTATTTT. Translating it yields CASSLEIGSGNPGDTQYF.

The chain has TRBV3-1 (or the pseudogene TRBV3-2) and TRBJ2-1; TRBD2 matches at 9 bases. The CDR3 has 17 amino acids. The J segment lost 9 bases and the V segment lost 0 bases, leaving 12 bases of the junction unmatched. CDR1 and CDR2 from the germline V gene are LGHDT and YNNKEL (reference sequence). The CDR3 sequence is CASSQDRGSGRPGEQFF. The CDR3 nucleotides are TGTGCCAGCAGCCAAGATCGAGGGAGCGGGAGGCCCGGTGAGCAGTTCTTC.

The J gene is TRBJ2-7, the V gene TRBV5-1; maybe TRBD1 (6 bases). CDR1 is SGHRS, CDR2 YFSETQ, per germline. Trimming cost V 2 bases and J 6 bases, with 15 bases left between them. This CDR3 is built from 14 residues. CDR3 nucleotides: TGCGCCAGCAGCTTACAGGGACCGTCCCTCGAGCAGTACTTC. Its protein is CASSLQGPSLEQYF.

V and J are TRBV19 and TRBJ2-1, with 11 bases lining up with TRBD2. The trim removed 5 bases at V and 8 bases at J, leaving 5 bases unmatched. This CDR3 spans 14 amino acids. Per germline, CDR1 LNHDA and CDR2 SQIVND (reference sequence). The CDR3 bases are TGTGCCAGTAGTCCTCTAGCGGGAGGAGATGAGCAGTTCTTC. This encodes CASSPLAGGDEQFF.

Only one count was recorded for this clone. The chain links TRBV10-2 to TRBJ2-7; D possibly corresponds to TRBD1 (6 bases). Germline CDR1 is WSHSY and CDR2 is SAAADI. This CDR3 region has 13 residues. V lost 2 bases and J lost 4, with 9 bases in between. CDR3: CASSEQQGYEQYF. Here the CDR3 DNA reads TGCGCCAGCAGTGAGCAACAGGGATACGAGCAGTACTTC.

This clone showed up just a few times. This chain connects TRBV7-8 to TRBJ2-7; D remains ambiguous. This CDR3 region has 12 residues. The ends were cut back, 5 bases at V and 0 bases at J, with 5 bases in the middle. Germline lookup yields CDR1 SGHVS and CDR2 FQNEAQ. The CDR3: CASSASSYEQYF. The CDR3 DNA sequence: TGTGCCAGCAGCGCCAGCTCCTACGAGCAGTACTTC.

The chain recombines TRBV7-3 with TRBJ2-2; 15 bases map to TRBD2. CDR3 length: 16 residues. The V segment lost 7 bases and the J segment 6 bases; nucleotides outside the gene matches: 6. CDR1 is SGHTA, CDR2 FQGTGA, per germline. The CDR3 sequence: CASTEGLAGGSGELFF. CDR3 in DNA: TGTGCCAGCACCGAGGGACTAGCGGGAGGCTCCGGGGAGCTGTTTTTT. Combining the CDR3 with reference TRBV7-3 and TRBJ2-2 gives the whole variable domain GAGVSQTPSNKVTEKGKYVELRCDPISGHTALYWYRQSLGQGPEFLIYFQGTGAADDSGLPNDRFFAVRPEGSVSTLKIQRTERGDSAVYLCASTEGLAGGSGELFFGEGSRLTVL.

The rearrangement links TRBV24-1 to TRBJ2-2, with D unresolved. The CDR3 contains 13 residues. Germline V CDR1 and CDR2: KGHDR, SFDVKD. V was trimmed by 11 bases and J by 4 bases, leaving 13 bases between them. The CDR3, as DNA: TGTGCCAGCGGAGACTTAAGCACCGGGGAGCTGTTTTTT. Amino acid sequence: CASGDLSTGELFF.

The J gene is TRBJ1-2, the V gene TRBV7-9, with D perhaps TRBD1 (5 bases). Germline V gives CDR1 SEHNR, CDR2 FQNEAQ (reference sequence). This CDR3 has 12 amino acids. V was cut by 5 bases and J by 7 bases, with 11 bases left in between. The CDR3 region has the DNA TGTGCCAGCAGCCCCAGGGACTCTGGCTACACCTTC. This gives the protein CASSPRDSGYTF.

The CDR3 DNA reads as TGTGCCAGCAGTGGATTCGGGTTGATTGGCTACACCTTC. Its translation: CASSGFGLIGYTF. The V gene is TRBV2, the J gene TRBJ1-2; D gene unclear. This CDR3 spans 13 amino acids. The germline V and J ends were trimmed by 4 bases and 7 bases, with 13 bases remaining between them. Germline loops: CDR1 SNHLY, CDR2 FYNNEI.

The chain carries TRBV5-4 and TRBJ2-1, with unresolved D. CDR1 SGHNT and CDR2 YYREEE come from the germline V gene (reference sequence). Trimming removed 4 bases at V and 3 bases at J, with 5 bases between. This CDR3 contains 12 residues. The CDR3 protein is CASSLRYNEQFF. The CDR3 region has the DNA TGTGCCAGCAGCCTTCGCTACAATGAGCAGTTCTTC.

The chain recombines TRBV5-1 with TRBJ2-5, with 9 bases identical to TRBD1. Germline V CDR1 and CDR2: SGHRS, YFSETQ. The CDR3 loop spans 16 amino acids. V lost 4 bases, J lost 5 bases, and 12 bases stayed unmatched. The CDR3 region has the DNA TGCGCCAGCAGCCTTCCGCCCGGGACAGGGAAGGAGACCCAGTACTTC. Protein product: CASSLPPGTGKETQYF.

J is TRBJ2-1 and V is TRBV6-2 or TRBV6-3, with 7 bases aligning to TRBD2. The CDR3 is made up of 13 amino acids. Unmatched junction bases numbered 7, after V lost 6 bases and J lost 8 bases. CDR1 is MNHEY, CDR2 SVGEGT, per germline. The CDR3 spells CASSLLARYEQFF. CDR3 in DNA: TGTGCCAGCAGCCTACTAGCGAGGTATGAGCAGTTCTTC.

The rearrangement joins TRBV3-1 (or the pseudogene TRBV3-2) to TRBJ2-4; the match to TRBD2 covers 11 bases. This CDR3 has 15 amino acids. The germline V gene has CDR1 LGHDT and CDR2 YNNKEL (reference sequence). V gave up 4 bases and J gave up 3 bases; unmatched junction bases: 2. As DNA, the CDR3 is TGTGCCAGCAGCCCTAGCGGGAGGCACAAAAACATTCAGTACTTC. As protein: CASSPSGRHKNIQYF.